The T cell receptor (beta chain) under discussion was sequenced for a study of blood T cell repertoires in COVID-19. The overall study: Whether acute or convalescent, the COVID-19 samples came from the United States, Italy and Spain.

The CDR3 loop spans 17 amino acids. The J segment lost 15 bases and the V segment lost 5 bases, leaving 21 bases of the junction unmatched. Germline V CDR1 and CDR2: SEHNR, FQNEAQ (reference sequence). How the authors handled the data: By means of reference gene primer amplification, nucleated cell counts were estimated. Generated by immunoSEQ multiplex PCR, the TCRdb table keeps only in-frame clones and is missing some. The V and J calls and clone size are taken from that table; D and trimming were inferred from the DNA. This table has about 360,000 clones, around nine tenths appearing once. Sequencing was carried out using peripheral blood. This clonotype originated in a human donor in a cohort sampled during active COVID-19. The chain carries TRBV7-9 and TRBJ2-1; 11 bases line up with TRBD2. Here the CDR3 DNA reads TGTGCCAGCAGCCCTGCAGGGGTTCTGGTAGCGGGAGGGCCTCGGTTCTTC. It codes for CASSPAGVLVAGGPRFF.